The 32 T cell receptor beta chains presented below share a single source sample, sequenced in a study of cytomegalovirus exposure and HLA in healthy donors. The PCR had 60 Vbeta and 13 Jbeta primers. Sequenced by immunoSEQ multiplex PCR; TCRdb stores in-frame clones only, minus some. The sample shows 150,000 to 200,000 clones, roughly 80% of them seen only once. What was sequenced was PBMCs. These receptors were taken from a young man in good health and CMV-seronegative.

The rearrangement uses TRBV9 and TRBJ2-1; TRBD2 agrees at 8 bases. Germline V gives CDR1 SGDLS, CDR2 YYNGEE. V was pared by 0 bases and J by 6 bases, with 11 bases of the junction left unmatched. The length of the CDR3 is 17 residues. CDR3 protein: CASSVEGLAGLSNEQFF. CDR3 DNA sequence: TGTGCCAGCAGCGTAGAAGGCCTAGCGGGTTTGAGCAATGAGCAGTTCTTC.

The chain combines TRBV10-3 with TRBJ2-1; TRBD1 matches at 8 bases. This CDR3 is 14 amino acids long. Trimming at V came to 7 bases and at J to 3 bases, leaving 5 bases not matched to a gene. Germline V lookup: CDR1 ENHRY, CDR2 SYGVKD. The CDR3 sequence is CAITPDRVYNEQFF. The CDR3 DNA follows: TGTGCCATCACCCCGGACAGGGTCTACAATGAGCAGTTCTTC.

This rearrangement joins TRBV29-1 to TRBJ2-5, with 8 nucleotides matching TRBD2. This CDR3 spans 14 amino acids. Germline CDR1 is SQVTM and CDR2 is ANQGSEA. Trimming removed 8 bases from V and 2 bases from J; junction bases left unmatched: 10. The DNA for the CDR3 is TGCAGCTTCGGGAGGCGGGGGGAACAAGAGACCCAGTACTTC. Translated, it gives CSFGRRGEQETQYF.

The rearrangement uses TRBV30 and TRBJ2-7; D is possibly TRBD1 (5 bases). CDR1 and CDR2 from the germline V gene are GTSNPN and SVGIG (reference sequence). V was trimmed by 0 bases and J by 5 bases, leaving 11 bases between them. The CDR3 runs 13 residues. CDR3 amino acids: CAWSVAGFDEQYF. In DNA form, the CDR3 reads TGTGCCTGGAGTGTGGCAGGGTTTGACGAGCAGTACTTC.

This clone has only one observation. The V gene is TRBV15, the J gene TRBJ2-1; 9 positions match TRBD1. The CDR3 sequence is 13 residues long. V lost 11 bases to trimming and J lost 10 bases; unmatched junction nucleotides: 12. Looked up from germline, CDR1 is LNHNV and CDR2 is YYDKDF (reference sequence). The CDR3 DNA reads TGTGCCGTATCCCGGGACAGGGTTCGGGAGCAGTTCTTC. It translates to CAVSRDRVREQFF.

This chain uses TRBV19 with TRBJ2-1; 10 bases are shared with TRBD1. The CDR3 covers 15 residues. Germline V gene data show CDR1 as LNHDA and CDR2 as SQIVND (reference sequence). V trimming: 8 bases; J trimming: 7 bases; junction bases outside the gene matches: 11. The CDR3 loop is CASRGDRGQENEQFF. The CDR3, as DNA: TGTGCCAGTCGGGGAGACAGGGGGCAAGAAAATGAGCAGTTCTTC.

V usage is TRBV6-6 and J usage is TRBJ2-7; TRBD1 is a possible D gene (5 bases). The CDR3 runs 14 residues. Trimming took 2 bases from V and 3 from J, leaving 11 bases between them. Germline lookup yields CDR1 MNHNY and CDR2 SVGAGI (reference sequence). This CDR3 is CASSYEGRVYEQYF. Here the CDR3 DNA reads TGTGCCAGCAGTTACGAAGGCAGGGTCTACGAGCAGTACTTC.

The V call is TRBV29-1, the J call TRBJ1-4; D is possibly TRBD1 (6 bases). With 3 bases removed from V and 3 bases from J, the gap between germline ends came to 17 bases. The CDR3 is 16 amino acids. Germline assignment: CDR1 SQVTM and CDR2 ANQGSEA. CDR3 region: CSVEGMGAGSNEKLFF. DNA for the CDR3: TGCAGCGTTGAGGGGATGGGGGCAGGGTCTAATGAAAAACTGTTTTTT. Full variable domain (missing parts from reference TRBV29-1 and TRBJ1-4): SAVISQKPSRDICQRGTSLTIQCQVDSQVTMMFWYRQQPGQSLTLIATANQGSEATYESGFVIDKFPISRPNLTFSTLTVSNMSPEDSSIYLCSVEGMGAGSNEKLFFGSGTQLSVL.

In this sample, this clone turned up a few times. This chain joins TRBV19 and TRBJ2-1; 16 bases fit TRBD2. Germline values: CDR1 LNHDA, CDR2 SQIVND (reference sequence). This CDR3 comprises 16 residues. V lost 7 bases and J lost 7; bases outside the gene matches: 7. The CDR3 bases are TGTGCCAGTACTCCGGGACTAGCGGGGGGGATAAATGAGCAGTTCTTC. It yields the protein CASTPGLAGGINEQFF.

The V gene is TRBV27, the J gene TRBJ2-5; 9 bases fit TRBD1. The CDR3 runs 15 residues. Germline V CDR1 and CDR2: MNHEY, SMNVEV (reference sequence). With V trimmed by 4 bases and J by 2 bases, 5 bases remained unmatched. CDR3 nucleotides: TGTGCCAGCAGTTGGATCGGACAGGGGCAAGAGACCCAGTACTTC. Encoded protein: CASSWIGQGQETQYF.

The CDR3 spells CASSPEALGRFNYGYTF. CDR3 nucleotides: TGTGCCAGCAGCCCCGAGGCACTGGGTCGCTTTAACTATGGCTACACCTTC. The chain recombines TRBV7-6 with TRBJ1-2; the D is unclear. Between the trimmed V and J ends, which lost 5 bases and 1 base, there was a span of 20 bases. CDR1 is SGHVS, CDR2 FNYEAQ, per germline. The CDR3 is 17 residues long.

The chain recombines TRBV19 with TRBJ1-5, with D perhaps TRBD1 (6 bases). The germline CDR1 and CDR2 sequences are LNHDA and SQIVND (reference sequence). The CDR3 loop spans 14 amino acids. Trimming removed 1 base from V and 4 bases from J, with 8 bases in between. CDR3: CASSIVGGNQPQHF. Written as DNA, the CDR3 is TGTGCCAGTAGTATAGTAGGGGGTAATCAGCCCCAGCATTTT.

DNA for the CDR3: TGTGCCAGCAGTGGCACAACAGGGGAAGCTTTCTTT. This translates into CASSGTTGEAFF. The chain links TRBV6-4 to TRBJ1-1; D possibly corresponds to TRBD1 (6 bases). The CDR3 is 12 amino acids. Trimming took off 4 bases at V and 8 bases at J, with 11 bases between the two ends. Germline-derived CDR1 and CDR2 are MRHNA and SNTAGT.

DNA for the CDR3: TGTGCCAGCAGCCTTGGGGGAGGGGCGCAGCCCCAGCATTTT. It yields the protein CASSLGGGAQPQHF. V and J are TRBV9 and TRBJ1-5, with a tentative D call TRBD1 (5 bases). The CDR3 is 14 amino acids. Germline V CDR1 and CDR2: SGDLS, YYNGEE. V lost 4 bases to trimming and J lost 7 bases, with 15 bases between them.

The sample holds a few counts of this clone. CDR3 sequence: CASSYSQPPGNTIYF. The CDR3 DNA sequence: TGTGCCAGCAGTTACTCACAGCCACCTGGAAACACCATATATTTT. The rearrangement joins TRBV6-5 to TRBJ1-3, with unresolved D. The V gene's germline CDR1 is MNHEY and CDR2 SVGAGI. There are 15 residues in the CDR3. Trimming removed 0 bases at V and 2 bases at J, with 8 bases between.

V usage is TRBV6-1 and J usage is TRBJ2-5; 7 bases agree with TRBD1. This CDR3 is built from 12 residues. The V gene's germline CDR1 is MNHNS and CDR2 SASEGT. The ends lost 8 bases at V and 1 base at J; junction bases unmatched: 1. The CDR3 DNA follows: TGTGCCAGCGGGACAGTCCAAGAGACCCAGTACTTC. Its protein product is CASGTVQETQYF.

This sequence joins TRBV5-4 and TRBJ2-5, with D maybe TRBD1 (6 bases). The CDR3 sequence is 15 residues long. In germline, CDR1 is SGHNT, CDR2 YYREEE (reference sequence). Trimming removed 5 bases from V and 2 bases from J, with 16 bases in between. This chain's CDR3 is CASSIGQRLQETQYF. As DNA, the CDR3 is TGTGCCAGCAGTATAGGACAGAGACTTCAAGAGACCCAGTACTTC.

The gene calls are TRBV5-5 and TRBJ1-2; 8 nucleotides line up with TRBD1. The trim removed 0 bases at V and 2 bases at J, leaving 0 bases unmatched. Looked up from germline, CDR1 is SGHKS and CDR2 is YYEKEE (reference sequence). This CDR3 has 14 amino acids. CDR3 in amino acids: CASSLGQGNYGYTF. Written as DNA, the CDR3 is TGTGCCAGCAGCTTGGGACAGGGGAACTATGGCTACACCTTC.

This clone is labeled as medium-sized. The CDR3: CASLKAGEAFF. CDR3 DNA sequence: TGCGCCAGCCTCAAAGCAGGTGAAGCTTTCTTT. The chain couples TRBV5-1 to TRBJ1-1; D not certain. Looked up from germline, CDR1 is SGHRS and CDR2 is YFSETQ. This CDR3 is built from 11 residues. Trimming shortened V by 7 bases and J by 7 bases, and 11 bases separated the two germline ends.

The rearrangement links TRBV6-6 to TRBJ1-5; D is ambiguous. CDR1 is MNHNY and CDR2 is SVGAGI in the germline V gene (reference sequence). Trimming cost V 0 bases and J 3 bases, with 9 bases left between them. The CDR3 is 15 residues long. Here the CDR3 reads CASSYSAGFNQPQHF. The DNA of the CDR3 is TGTGCCAGCAGTTACTCGGCGGGGTTCAATCAGCCCCAGCATTTT.

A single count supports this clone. The CDR3 bases are TGTGCCAGCAGCTCCAACAGGGGGCGCGGAGAGACCCAGTACTTC. Encoded protein: CASSSNRGRGETQYF. This chain connects TRBV7-9 to TRBJ2-5; 9 bases are shared with TRBD1. Trimming at V came to 4 bases and at J to 4 bases, leaving 7 bases not matched to a gene. The germline V gene has CDR1 SEHNR and CDR2 FQNEAQ (reference sequence). The CDR3 length is 15 residues.

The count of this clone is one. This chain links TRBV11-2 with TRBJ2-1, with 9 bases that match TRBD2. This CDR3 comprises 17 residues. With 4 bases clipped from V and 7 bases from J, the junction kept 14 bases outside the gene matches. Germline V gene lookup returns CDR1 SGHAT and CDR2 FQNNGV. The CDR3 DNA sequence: TGTGCCAGCAGCTCCATCCCGACAGCGGGGGGAATAAATGAGCAGTTCTTC. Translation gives CASSSIPTAGGINEQFF.

The CDR3 nucleotides read TGTGCCAGCAGTTACGGTTGGCGGCTAGCTAACTATGGCTACACCTTC. Encoded protein: CASSYGWRLANYGYTF. This rearrangement joins TRBV6-5 to TRBJ1-2; D gene uncertain. The V end lost 2 bases, the J end lost 0 bases, and 13 bases lay between the germline ends. Germline lookup yields CDR1 MNHEY and CDR2 SVGAGI. CDR3 size: 16 residues.

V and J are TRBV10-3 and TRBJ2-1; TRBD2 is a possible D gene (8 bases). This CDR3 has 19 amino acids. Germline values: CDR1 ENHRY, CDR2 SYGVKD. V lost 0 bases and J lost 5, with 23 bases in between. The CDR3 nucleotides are TGTGCCATCAGTGAGTCGAGGGACAGACTCAGCGGGAGAGACAATGAGCAGTTCTTC. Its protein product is CAISESRDRLSGRDNEQFF.

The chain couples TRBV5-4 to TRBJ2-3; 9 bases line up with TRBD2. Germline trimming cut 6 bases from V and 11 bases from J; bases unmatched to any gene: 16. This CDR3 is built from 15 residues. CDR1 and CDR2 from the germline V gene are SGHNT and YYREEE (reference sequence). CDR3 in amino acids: CASTDQGGRAQGQYF. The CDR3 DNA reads TGTGCCAGCACCGACCAAGGCGGGAGGGCCCAGGGGCAGTATTTT.

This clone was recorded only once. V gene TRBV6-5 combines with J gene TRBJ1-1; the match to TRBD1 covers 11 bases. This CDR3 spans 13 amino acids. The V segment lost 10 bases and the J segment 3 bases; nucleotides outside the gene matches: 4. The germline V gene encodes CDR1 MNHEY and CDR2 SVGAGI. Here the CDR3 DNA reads TGTGCCATCTTGGGACAGGGGGACACTGAAGCTTTCTTT. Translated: CAILGQGDTEAFF.

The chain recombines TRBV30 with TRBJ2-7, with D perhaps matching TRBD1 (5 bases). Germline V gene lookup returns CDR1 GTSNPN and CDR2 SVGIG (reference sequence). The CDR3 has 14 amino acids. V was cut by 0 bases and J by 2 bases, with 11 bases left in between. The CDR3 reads CAWSVYDSTYEQYF. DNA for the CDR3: TGTGCCTGGAGTGTATATGACAGTACCTACGAGCAGTACTTC.

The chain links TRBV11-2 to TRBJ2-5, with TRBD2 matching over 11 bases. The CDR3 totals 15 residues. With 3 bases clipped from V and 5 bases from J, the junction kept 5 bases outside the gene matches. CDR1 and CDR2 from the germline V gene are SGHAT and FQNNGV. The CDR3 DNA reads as TGTGCCAGCAGCTTGGGGACTAGCGGTGGGGAGACCCAGTACTTC. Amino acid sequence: CASSLGTSGGETQYF.

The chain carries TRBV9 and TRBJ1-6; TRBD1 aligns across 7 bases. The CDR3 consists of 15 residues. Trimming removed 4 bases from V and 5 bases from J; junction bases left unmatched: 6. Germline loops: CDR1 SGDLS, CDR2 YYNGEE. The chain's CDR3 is CASSPADRDNSPLHF. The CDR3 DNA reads TGTGCCAGCAGCCCAGCCGACAGGGATAATTCACCCCTCCACTTT.

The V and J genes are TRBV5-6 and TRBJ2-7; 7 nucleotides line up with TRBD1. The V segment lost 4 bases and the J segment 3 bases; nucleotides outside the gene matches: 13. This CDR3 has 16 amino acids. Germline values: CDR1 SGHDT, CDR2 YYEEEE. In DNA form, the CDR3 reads TGTGCCAGCAGCCCTGACCCGGGGACAGCCCTCTACGAGCAGTACTTC. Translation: CASSPDPGTALYEQYF.

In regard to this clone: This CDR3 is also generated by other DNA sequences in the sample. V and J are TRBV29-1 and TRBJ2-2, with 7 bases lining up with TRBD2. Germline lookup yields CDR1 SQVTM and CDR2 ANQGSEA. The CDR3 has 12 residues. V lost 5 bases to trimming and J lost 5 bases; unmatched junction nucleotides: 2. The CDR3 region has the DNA TGCAGCGTTCCCGGGGGGACCGGGGAGCTGTTTTTT. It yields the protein CSVPGGTGELFF.

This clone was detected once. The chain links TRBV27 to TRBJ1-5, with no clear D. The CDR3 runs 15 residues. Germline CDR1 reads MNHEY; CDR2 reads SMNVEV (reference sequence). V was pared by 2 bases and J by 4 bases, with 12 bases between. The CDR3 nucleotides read TGTGCCAGCAGTTTAATCGGGCAGCGGAATCAGCCCCAGCATTTT. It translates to CASSLIGQRNQPQHF.